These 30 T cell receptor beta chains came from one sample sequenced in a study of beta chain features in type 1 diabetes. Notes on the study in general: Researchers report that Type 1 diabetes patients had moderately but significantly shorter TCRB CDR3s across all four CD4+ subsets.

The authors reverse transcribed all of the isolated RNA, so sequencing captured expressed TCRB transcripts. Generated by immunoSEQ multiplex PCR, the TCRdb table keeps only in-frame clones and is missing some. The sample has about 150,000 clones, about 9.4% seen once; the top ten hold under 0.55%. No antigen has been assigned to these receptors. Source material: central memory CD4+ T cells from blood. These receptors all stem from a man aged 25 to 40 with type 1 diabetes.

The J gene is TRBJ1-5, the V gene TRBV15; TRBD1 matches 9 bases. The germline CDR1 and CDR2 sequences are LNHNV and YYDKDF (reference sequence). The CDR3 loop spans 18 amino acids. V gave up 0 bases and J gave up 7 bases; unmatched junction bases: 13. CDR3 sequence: CATSRDPRGTGYSQPQHF. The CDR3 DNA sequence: TGTGCCACCAGCAGAGACCCAAGGGGGACAGGGTACAGCCAGCCCCAGCATTTT.

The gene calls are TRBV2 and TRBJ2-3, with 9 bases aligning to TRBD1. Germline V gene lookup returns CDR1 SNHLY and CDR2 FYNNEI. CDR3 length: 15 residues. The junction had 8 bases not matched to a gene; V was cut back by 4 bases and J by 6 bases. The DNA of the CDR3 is TGTGCCAGCAGTGGGAGACAGGGGGTATACGATACGCAGTATTTT. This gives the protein CASSGRQGVYDTQYF.

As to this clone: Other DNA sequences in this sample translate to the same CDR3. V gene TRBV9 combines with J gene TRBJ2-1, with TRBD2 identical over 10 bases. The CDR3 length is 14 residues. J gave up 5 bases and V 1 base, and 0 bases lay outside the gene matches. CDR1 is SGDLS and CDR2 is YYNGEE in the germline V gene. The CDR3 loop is CASSVTSGNNEQFF. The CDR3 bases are TGTGCCAGCAGCGTAACTAGCGGGAACAATGAGCAGTTCTTC.

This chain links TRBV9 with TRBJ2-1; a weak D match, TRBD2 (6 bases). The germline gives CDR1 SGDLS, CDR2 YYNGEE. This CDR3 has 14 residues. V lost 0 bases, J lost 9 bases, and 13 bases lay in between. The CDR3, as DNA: TGTGCCAGCAGCGTAGGGCGAATGGAGGGTGAGCAGTTCTTC. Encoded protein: CASSVGRMEGEQFF. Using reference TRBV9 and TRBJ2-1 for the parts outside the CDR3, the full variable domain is DSGVTQTPKHLITATGQRVTLRCSPRSGDLSVYWYQQSLDQGLQFLIQYYNGEERAKGNILERFSAQQFPDLHSELNLSSLELGDSALYFCASSVGRMEGEQFFGPGTRLTVL.

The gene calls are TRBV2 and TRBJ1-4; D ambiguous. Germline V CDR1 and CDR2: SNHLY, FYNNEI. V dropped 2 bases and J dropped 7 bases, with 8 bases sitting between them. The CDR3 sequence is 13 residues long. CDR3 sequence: CASSETGSEKLFF. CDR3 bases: TGTGCCAGCAGTGAAACCGGGAGTGAAAAACTGTTTTTT.

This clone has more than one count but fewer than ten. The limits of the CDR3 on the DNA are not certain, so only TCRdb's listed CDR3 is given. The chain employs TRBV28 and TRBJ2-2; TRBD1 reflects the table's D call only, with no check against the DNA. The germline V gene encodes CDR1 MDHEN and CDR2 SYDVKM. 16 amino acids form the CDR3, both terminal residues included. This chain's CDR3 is CASSLYRQGTAGSCFF.

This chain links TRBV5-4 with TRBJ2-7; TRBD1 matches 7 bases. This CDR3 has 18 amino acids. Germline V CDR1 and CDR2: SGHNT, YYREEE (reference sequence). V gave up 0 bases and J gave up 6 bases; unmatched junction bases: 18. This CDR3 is CASSLGGRSGRGLSEQYF. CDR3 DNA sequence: TGTGCCAGCAGCTTGGGAGGGAGAAGCGGAAGGGGGCTTTCCGAGCAGTACTTC.

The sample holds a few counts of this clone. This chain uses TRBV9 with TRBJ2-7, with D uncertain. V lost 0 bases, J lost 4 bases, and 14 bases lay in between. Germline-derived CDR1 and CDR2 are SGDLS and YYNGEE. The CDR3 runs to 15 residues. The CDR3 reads CASSVAPVPQYEQYF. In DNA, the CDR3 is TGTGCCAGCAGCGTAGCCCCGGTCCCCCAATACGAGCAGTACTTC.

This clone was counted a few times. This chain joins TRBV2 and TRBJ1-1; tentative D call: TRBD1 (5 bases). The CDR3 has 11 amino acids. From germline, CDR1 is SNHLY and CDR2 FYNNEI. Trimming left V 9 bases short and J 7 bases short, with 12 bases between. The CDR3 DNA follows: TGTGCCAGTCAACGACAGATTGAAGCTTTCTTT. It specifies CASQRQIEAFF.

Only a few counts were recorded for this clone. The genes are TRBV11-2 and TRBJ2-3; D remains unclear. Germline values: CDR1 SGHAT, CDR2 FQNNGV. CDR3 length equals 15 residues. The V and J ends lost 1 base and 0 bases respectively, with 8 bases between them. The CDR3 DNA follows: TGTGCCAGCAGCTTAGGAAGCCGCAGCACAGATACGCAGTATTTT. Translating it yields CASSLGSRSTDTQYF.

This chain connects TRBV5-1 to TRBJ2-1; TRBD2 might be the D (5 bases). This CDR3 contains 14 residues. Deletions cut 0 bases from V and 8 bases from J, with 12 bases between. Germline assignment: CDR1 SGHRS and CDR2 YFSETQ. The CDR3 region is CASSLVVEGHEQFF. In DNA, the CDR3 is TGCGCCAGCAGCTTGGTGGTAGAGGGCCATGAGCAGTTCTTC.

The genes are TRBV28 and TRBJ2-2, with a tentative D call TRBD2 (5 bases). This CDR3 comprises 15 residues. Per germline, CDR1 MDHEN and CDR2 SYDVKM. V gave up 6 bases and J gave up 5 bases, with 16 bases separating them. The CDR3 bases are TGTGCCAGCAGGATTAGCGTCCCGGGGACCGGGGAGCTGTTTTTT. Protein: CASRISVPGTGELFF.

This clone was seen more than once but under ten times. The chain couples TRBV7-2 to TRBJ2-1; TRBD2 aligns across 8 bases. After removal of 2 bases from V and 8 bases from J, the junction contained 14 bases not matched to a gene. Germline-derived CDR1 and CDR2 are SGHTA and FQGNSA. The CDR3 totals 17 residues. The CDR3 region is CASSLPLGREGQDEQFF. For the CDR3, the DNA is TGTGCCAGCAGCTTACCCCTGGGTCGGGAGGGCCAGGATGAGCAGTTCTTC.

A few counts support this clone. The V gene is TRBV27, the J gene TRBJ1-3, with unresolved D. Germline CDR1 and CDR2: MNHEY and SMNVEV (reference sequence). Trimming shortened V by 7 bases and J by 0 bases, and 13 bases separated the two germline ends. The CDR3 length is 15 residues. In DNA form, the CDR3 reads TGTGCCAGCAACCCTTCGTCGGTCTCTGGAAACACCATATATTTT. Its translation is CASNPSSVSGNTIYF.

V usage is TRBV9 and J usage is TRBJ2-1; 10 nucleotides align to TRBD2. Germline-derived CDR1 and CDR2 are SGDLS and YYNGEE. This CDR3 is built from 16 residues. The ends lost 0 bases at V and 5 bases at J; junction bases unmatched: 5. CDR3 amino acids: CASSVERTSGNNEQFF. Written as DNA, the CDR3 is TGTGCCAGCAGCGTAGAAAGGACTAGCGGAAACAATGAGCAGTTCTTC.

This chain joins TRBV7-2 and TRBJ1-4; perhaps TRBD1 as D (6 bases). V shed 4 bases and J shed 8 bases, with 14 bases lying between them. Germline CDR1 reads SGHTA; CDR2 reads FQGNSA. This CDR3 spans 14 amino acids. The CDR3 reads CASSWRQAGEKLFF. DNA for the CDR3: TGTGCCAGCAGCTGGAGACAGGCAGGGGAAAAACTGTTTTTT.

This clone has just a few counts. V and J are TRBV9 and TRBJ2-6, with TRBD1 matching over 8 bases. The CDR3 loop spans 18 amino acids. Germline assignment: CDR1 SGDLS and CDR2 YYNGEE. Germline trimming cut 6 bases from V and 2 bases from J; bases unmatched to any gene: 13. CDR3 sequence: CASTPTGAGITGANVLTF. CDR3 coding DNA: TGTGCCAGCACCCCGACAGGGGCGGGTATTACTGGGGCCAACGTCCTGACTTTC.

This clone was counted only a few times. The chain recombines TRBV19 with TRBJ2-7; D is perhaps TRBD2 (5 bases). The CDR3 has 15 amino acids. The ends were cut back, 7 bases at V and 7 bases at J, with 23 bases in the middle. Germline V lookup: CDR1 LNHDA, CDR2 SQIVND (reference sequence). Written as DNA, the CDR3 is TGTGCCAGTAAGTCCGGGGAAGCGGACGGAAGGGAGCAGTACTTC. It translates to CASKSGEADGREQYF.

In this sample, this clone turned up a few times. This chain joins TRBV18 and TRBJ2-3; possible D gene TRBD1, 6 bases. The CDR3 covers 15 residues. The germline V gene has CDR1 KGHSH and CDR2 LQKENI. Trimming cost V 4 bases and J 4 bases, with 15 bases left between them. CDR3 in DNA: TGTGCCAGCTCACGCCTCCCCGAGGGGGCAGATACGCAGTATTTT. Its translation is CASSRLPEGADTQYF. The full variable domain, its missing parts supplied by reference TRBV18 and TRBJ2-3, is NAGVMQNPRHLVRRRGQEARLRCSPMKGHSHVYWYRQLPEEGLKFMVYLQKENIIDESGMPKERFSAEFPKEGPSILRIQQVVRGDSAAYFCASSRLPEGADTQYFGPGTRLTVL.

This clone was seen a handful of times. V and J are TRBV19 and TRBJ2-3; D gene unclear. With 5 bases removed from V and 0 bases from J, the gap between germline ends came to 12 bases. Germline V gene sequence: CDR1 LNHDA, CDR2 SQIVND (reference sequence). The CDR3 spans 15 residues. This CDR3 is CASSPASASTDTQYF. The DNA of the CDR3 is TGTGCCAGTAGTCCCGCCAGTGCTAGCACAGATACGCAGTATTTT.

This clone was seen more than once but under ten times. This CDR3 is CASSFSGNHNEQFF. The DNA of the CDR3 is TGTGCCAGCAGCTTTAGCGGGAACCACAATGAGCAGTTCTTC. The V call is TRBV7-2, the J call TRBJ2-1; 8 bases map to TRBD2. The CDR3 length is 14 residues. Germline V gene sequence: CDR1 SGHTA, CDR2 FQGNSA. The junction had 3 bases not matched to a gene; V was cut back by 3 bases and J by 5 bases. Variable domain in full (rest from reference TRBV7-2 and TRBJ2-1): GAGVSQSPSNKVTEKGKDVELRCDPISGHTALYWYRQSLGQGLEFLIYFQGNSAPDKSGLPSDRFSAERTGGSVSTLTIQRTQQEDSAVYLCASSFSGNHNEQFFGPGTRLTVL.

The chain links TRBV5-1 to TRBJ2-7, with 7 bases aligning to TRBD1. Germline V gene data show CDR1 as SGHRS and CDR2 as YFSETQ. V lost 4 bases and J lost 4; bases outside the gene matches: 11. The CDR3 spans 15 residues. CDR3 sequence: CASSAGTVLKYEQYF. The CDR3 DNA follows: TGCGCCAGCAGCGCCGGGACAGTATTGAAGTACGAGCAGTACTTC.

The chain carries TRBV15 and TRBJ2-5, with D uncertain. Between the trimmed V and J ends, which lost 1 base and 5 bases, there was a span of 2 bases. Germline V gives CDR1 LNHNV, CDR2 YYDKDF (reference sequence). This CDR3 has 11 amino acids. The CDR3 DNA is TGTGCCACCAGCAGAGCGGAGACCCAGTACTTC. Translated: CATSRAETQYF.

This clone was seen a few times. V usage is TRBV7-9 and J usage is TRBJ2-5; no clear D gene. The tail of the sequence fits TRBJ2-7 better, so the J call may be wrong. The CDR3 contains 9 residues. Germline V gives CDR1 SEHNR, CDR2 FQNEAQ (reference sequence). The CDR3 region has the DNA TGTGCCAGCGGCTACGAGCAGTACTTC. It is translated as CASGYEQYF.

The CDR3 nucleotides read TGTGCCAGCAGCCCCGGGTCCTTACTCTATGGCTACACCTTC. This translates into CASSPGSLLYGYTF. The V call is TRBV7-2, the J call TRBJ1-2; D remains unclear. Germline CDR1 is SGHTA and CDR2 is FQGNSA. The V end lost 5 bases, the J end lost 4 bases, and 14 bases lay between the germline ends. The CDR3 length is 14 residues.

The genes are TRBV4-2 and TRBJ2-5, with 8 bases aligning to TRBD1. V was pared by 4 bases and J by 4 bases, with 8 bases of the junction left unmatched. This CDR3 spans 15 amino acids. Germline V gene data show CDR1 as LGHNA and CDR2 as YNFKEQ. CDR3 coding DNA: TGTGCCAGCAGCCCATCGGCAGGGGGCCTAGAGACCCAGTACTTC. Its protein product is CASSPSAGGLETQYF.

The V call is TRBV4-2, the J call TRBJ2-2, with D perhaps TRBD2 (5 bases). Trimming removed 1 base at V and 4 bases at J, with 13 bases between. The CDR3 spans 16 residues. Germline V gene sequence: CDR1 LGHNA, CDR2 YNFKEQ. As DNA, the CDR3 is TGTGCCAGCAGCCAAGGAGCGGCACAACTCACCGGGGAGCTGTTTTTT. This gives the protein CASSQGAAQLTGELFF.

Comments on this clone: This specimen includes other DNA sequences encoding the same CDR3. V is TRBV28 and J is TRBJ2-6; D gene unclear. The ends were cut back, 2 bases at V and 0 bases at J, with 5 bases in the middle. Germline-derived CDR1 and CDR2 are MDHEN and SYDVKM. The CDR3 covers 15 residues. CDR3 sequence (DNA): TGTGCCAGCAGTTTAACGGGCTCTGGGGCCAACGTCCTGACTTTC. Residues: CASSLTGSGANVLTF.

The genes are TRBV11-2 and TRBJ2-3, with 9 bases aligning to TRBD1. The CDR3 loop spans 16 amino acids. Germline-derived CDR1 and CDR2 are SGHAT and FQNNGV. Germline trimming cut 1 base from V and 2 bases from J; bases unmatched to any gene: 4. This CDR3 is CASSLGRDRATDTQYF. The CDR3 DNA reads TGTGCCAGCAGCTTAGGCCGGGACAGGGCCACAGATACGCAGTATTTT.

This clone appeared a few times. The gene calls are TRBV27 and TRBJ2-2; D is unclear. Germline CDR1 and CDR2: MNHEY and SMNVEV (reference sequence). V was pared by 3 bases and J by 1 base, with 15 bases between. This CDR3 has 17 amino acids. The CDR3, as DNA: TGTGCCAGCAGTTTTTCGTCGTTAATACAGAACACCGGGGAGCTGTTTTTT. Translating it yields CASSFSSLIQNTGELFF.